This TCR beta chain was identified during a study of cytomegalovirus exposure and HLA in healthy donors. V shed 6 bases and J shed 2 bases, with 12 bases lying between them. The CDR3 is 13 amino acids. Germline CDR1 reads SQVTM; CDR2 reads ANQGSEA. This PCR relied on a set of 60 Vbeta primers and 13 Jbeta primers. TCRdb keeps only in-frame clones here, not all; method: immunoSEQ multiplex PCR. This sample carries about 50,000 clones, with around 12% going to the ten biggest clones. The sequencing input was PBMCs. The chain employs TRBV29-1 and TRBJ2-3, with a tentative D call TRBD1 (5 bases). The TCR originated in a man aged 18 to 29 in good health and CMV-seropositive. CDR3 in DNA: TGCAGCGTAAGAGTCAGGGACACAGATACGCAGTATTTT. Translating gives CSVRVRDTDTQYF.